The 13 T cell receptor beta chains listed next were all sequenced from one sample in a study of cytomegalovirus exposure and HLA in healthy donors. A multiplex PCR was run with 60 Vbeta primers and 13 Jbeta primers. Sequencing was performed with immunoSEQ multiplex PCR; in TCRdb, only in-frame clones are kept and a portion is missing. The top ten clones hold around 1.3% of a sample with around 150,000 clones, about 77% of them seen once. Sequencing was performed on PBMCs. The receptors come from a woman aged 45-59 years in good health and CMV-seronegative.

As DNA, the CDR3 is TGTGCCAGCAGCTGGAATGCGGGTGAGCAGTTCTTC. Its translation: CASSWNAGEQFF. The chain combines TRBV7-9 with TRBJ2-1, with D possibly matching TRBD2 (5 bases). Between the trimmed V and J ends, which lost 4 bases and 9 bases, there was a span of 10 bases. The CDR3 sequence is 12 residues long. Germline assignment: CDR1 SEHNR and CDR2 FQNEAQ (reference sequence).

V is TRBV27 and J is TRBJ2-1, with 7 nucleotides matching TRBD1. CDR1 is MNHEY, CDR2 SMNVEV, per germline (reference sequence). CDR3 length equals 15 residues. Germline trimming cut 1 base from V and 4 bases from J; bases unmatched to any gene: 4. The CDR3 DNA sequence: TGTGCCAGCAGTTTATTGTCGGGACAGTACAATGAGCAGTTCTTC. Protein product: CASSLLSGQYNEQFF.

The chain recombines TRBV28 with TRBJ1-5; weak D call: TRBD1 (5 bases). V lost 10 bases and J 3 bases, leaving 19 bases between the germline ends. Germline V gene sequence: CDR1 MDHEN, CDR2 SYDVKM. The CDR3 extends over 15 amino acids. The CDR3 bases are TGTGCCACCGAGGAGGGGCGACGATACAATCAGCCCCAGCATTTT. Encoded protein: CATEEGRRYNQPQHF.

The chain carries TRBV9 and TRBJ2-7; 10 bases map to TRBD2. V lost 0 bases, J lost 1 base, and 4 bases stayed unmatched. The germline CDR1 and CDR2 sequences are SGDLS and YYNGEE. The CDR3 spans 16 residues. The CDR3 DNA reads as TGTGCCAGCAGCGTAGCGTGGACTAGCGGATCCTACGAGCAGTACTTC. Protein product: CASSVAWTSGSYEQYF.

The J gene is TRBJ2-1, the V gene TRBV11-2, with D tentatively TRBD2 (6 bases). The CDR3 totals 16 residues. Germline V lookup: CDR1 SGHAT, CDR2 FQNNGV. V was clipped by 5 bases and J by 0 bases, with 14 bases between them. CDR3 loop: CASSTNLASSYNEQFF. In DNA, the CDR3 is TGTGCCAGCAGCACCAACCTAGCGAGCTCCTACAATGAGCAGTTCTTC.

This clone was detected once. V usage is TRBV2 and J usage is TRBJ2-1; 7 bases match TRBD2. V shed 6 bases, J shed 7 bases, and the junction held 12 bases outside the gene matches. CDR3 size: 15 residues. Germline CDR1 is SNHLY and CDR2 is FYNNEI. In nucleotides, the CDR3 is TGTGCCAGCAGGTTAGCGGGTGGAGGGGCAAATGAGCAGTTCTTC. It is translated as CASRLAGGGANEQFF.

The gene calls are TRBV19 and TRBJ1-5; D is unresolved. The CDR3 runs 15 residues. The germline V gene encodes CDR1 LNHDA and CDR2 SQIVND (reference sequence). Trimming took 5 bases from V and 0 from J, leaving 11 bases between them. CDR3 sequence: CASSLTPYSNQPQHF. In DNA, the CDR3 is TGTGCCAGTAGTCTGACACCTTATAGCAATCAGCCCCAGCATTTT.

The J gene is TRBJ1-1, the V gene TRBV7-8; D call uncertain. The germline V and J ends were trimmed by 5 bases and 0 bases, with 13 bases remaining between them. The CDR3 is 15 amino acids. The germline CDR1 and CDR2 sequences are SGHVS and FQNEAQ. The CDR3 nucleotides are TGTGCCAGCAGCCCGGGTCTTGACTTGAACACTGAAGCTTTCTTT. Translating gives CASSPGLDLNTEAFF.

This sequence joins TRBV6-6 and TRBJ1-2, with D uncertain. The CDR3 contains 13 residues. V was trimmed by 7 bases and J by 1 base, leaving 10 bases between them. Per germline, CDR1 MNHNY and CDR2 SVGAGI (reference sequence). CDR3 region: CASTQALNYGYTF. CDR3 nucleotides: TGTGCCAGCACCCAGGCACTTAACTATGGCTACACCTTC.

The chain links TRBV5-1 to TRBJ2-1; TRBD1 agrees at 7 bases. CDR1 and CDR2 from the germline V gene are SGHRS and YFSETQ. The CDR3 runs to 15 residues. With V trimmed by 3 bases and J by 5 bases, 8 bases remained unmatched. Here the CDR3 reads CASSSPGTENNEQFF. Written as DNA, the CDR3 is TGCGCCAGCAGCTCCCCCGGGACAGAAAACAATGAGCAGTTCTTC.

The rearrangement links TRBV7-2 to TRBJ2-7; 9 bases are a match to TRBD1. Germline loops: CDR1 SGHTA, CDR2 FQGNSA. The CDR3 has 16 amino acids. The J segment lost 6 bases and the V segment lost 4 bases, leaving 13 bases of the junction unmatched. DNA of the CDR3: TGTGCCAGCAGCTATTCGGCGGGGACAGGGCTCGGCGAGCAGTACTTC. As protein: CASSYSAGTGLGEQYF. The full variable domain, with the rest looked up from reference TRBV7-2 and TRBJ2-7, is GAGVSQSPSNKVTEKGKDVELRCDPISGHTALYWYRQSLGQGLEFLIYFQGNSAPDKSGLPSDRFSAERTGGSVSTLTIQRTQQEDSAVYLCASSYSAGTGLGEQYFGPGTRLTVT.

The chain recombines TRBV5-1 with TRBJ2-7, with 8 bases lining up with TRBD1. The germline V gene encodes CDR1 SGHRS and CDR2 YFSETQ. CDR3 size: 15 residues. J was trimmed by 5 bases and V by 4 bases; bases with no gene match: 11. As DNA, the CDR3 is TGCGCCAGCAGCGGGGGTTGGGCAGGGGGCGACGAGCAGTACTTC. Residues: CASSGGWAGGDEQYF.

The chain links TRBV5-4 to TRBJ1-2; 10 bases fit TRBD1. CDR1 SGHNT and CDR2 YYREEE come from the germline V gene (reference sequence). The junction had 10 bases not matched to a gene; V was cut back by 4 bases and J by 1 base. CDR3 length: 17 residues. CDR3 residues: CASSPRQGAPVNYGYTF. CDR3 DNA sequence: TGTGCCAGCAGCCCCCGACAGGGGGCGCCGGTTAACTATGGCTACACCTTC.